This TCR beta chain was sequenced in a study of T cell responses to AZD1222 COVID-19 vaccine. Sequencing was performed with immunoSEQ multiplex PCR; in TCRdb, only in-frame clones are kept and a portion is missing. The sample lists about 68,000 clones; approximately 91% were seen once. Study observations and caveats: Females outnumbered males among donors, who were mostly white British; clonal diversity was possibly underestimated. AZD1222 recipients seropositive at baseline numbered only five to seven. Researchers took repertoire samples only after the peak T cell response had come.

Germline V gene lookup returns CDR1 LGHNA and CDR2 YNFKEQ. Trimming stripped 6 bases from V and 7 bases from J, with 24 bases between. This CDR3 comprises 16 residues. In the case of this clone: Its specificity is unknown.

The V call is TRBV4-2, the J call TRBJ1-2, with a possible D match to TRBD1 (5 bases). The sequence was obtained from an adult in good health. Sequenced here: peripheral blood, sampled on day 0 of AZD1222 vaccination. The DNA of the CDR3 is TGTGCCAGCAGAGGTGAGGTAACGGCAACAGGCCTTGGCTACACCTTC. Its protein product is CASRGEVTATGLGYTF.